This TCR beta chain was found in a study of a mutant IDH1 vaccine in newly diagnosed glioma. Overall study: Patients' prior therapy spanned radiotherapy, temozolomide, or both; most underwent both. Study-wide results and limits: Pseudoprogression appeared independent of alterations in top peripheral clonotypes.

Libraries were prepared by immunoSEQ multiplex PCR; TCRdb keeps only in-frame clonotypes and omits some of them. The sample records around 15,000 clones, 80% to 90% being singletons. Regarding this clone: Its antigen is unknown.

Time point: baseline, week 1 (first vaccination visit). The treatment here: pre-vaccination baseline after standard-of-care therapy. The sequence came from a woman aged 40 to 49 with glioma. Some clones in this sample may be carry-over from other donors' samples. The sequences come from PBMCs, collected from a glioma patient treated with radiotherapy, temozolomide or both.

The CDR3 region is CAWSVRYEQYF. CDR3 DNA sequence: TGTGCCTGGAGTGTTCGCTACGAGCAGTACTTC. The chain employs TRBV30 and TRBJ2-7; D gene ambiguous. Germline V CDR1 and CDR2: GTSNPN, SVGIG (reference sequence). The CDR3 has 11 residues. V lost 0 bases, J lost 3 bases, and 3 bases lay in between. The full variable domain, rest sourced from reference TRBV30 and TRBJ2-7, is SQTIHQWPATLVQPVGSPLSLECTVEGTSNPNLYWYRQAAGRGLQLLFYSVGIGQISSEVPQNLSASRPQDRQFILSSKKLLLSDSGFYLCAWSVRYEQYFGPGTRLTVT.